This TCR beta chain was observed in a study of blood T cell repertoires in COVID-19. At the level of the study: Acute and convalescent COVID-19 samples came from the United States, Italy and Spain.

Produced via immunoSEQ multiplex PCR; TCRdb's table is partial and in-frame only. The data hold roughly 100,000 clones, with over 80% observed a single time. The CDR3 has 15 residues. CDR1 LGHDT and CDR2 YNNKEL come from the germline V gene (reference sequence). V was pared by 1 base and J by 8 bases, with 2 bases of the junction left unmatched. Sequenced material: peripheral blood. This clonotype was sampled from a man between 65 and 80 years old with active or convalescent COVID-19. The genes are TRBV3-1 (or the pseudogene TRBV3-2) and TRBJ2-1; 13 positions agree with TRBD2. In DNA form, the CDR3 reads TGTGCCAGCAGCCAAGCGACTAGCGGGGGGCATGAGCAGTTCTTC. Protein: CASSQATSGGHEQFF.